This T cell receptor beta chain was observed in a study of spatial heterogeneity in lung cancer. Overall study context: On average, each unique TCR and UMI combination appeared more than ten times in raw reads.

Every TCR cDNA molecule bore its own unique molecular identifier. A single record per CDR3 protein comes from TCRdb applying MiXCR to the 5' RACE reads. This sample has some 100,000 distinct CDR3 sequences, with approximately 8.2% found just once. The V and J ends lost 3 bases and 4 bases respectively, with 10 bases between them. The CDR3 spans 14 residues. The germline V gene has CDR1 SEHNR and CDR2 FQNEAQ (reference sequence). Time point denoted: sample taken at primary tumor resection. Unsorted whole RNA of tumor, nontumor lung or frozen PBMC was sequenced. A total of around 72 untreated early-stage non-small cell lung cancer patients served as donors.

This receptor was taken from a male donor with early-stage non-small cell lung cancer. Source: PBMCs, taken at surgery. This chain uses TRBV7-9 with TRBJ2-1, with D possibly TRBD2 on 5 matching bases. As DNA, the CDR3 is TGTGCCAGCAGCTTTGAAACTAGTTACAATGAGCAGTTCTTC. This encodes CASSFETSYNEQFF.